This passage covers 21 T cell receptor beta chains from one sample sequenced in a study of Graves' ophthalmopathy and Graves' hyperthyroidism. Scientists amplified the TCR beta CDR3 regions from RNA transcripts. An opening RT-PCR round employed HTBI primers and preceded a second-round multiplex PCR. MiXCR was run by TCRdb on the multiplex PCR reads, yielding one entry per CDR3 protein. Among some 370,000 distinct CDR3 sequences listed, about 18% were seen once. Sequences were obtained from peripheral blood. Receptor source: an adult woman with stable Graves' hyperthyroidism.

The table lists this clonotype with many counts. The CDR3, as DNA: TGTGCCAGCTACACCCCATACACTGAAGCTTTCTTT. Its translation: CASYTPYTEAFF. This chain links TRBV28 with TRBJ1-1; D ambiguous. V lost 8 bases and J lost 3, with 10 bases in between. Per germline, CDR1 MDHEN and CDR2 SYDVKM. This CDR3 is built from 12 residues.

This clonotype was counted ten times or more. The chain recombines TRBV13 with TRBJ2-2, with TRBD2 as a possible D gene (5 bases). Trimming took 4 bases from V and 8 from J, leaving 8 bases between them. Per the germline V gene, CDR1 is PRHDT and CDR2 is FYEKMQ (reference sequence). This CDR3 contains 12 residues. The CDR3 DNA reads TGTGCCAGCAGCTCAGCGGCGGGGGAGCTGTTTTTT. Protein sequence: CASSSAAGELFF.

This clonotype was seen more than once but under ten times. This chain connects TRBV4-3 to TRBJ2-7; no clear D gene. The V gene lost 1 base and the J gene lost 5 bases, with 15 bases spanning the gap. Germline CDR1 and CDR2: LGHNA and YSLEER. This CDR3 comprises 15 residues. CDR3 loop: CASSQVHQPRDEQYF. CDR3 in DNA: TGCGCCAGCAGCCAAGTCCACCAACCACGGGACGAGCAGTACTTC.

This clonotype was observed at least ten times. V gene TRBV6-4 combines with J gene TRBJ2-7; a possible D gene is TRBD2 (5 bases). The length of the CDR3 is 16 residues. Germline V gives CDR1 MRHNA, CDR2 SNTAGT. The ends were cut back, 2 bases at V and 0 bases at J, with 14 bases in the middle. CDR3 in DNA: TGTGCCAGCAGTGACCGGGGTAGCGTCCCCTCCTACGAGCAGTACTTC. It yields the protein CASSDRGSVPSYEQYF.

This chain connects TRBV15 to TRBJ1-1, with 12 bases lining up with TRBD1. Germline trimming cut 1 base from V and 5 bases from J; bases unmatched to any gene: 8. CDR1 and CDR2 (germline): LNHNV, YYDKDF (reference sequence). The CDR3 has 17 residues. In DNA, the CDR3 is TGTGCCACCAGCAGAGGGGACAGGGGGCGCGGGTTAACTGAAGCTTTCTTT. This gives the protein CATSRGDRGRGLTEAFF.

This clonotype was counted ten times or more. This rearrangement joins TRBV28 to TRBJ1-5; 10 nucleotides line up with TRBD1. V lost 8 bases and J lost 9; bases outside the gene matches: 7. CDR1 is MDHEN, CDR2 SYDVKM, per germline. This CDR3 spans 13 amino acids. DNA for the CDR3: TGTGCCAGCGTAGGGACAGGGGTATCGCCCCAGCATTTT. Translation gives CASVGTGVSPQHF.

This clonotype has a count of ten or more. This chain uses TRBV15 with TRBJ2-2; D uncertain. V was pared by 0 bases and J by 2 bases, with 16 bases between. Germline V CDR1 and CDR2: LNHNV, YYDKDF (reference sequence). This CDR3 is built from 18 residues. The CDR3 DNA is TGTGCCACCAGCAGAGACCACGTTAAGGACCTTAACACCGGGGAGCTGTTTTTT. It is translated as CATSRDHVKDLNTGELFF.

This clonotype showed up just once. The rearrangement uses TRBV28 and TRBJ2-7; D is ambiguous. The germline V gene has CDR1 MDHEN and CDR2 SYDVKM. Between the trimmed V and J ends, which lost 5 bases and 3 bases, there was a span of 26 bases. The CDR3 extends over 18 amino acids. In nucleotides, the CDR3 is TGTGCCAGCAGTCAACTCCGACTCCGCAGTCCCCTCATCTACGAGCAGTACTTC. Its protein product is CASSQLRLRSPLIYEQYF.

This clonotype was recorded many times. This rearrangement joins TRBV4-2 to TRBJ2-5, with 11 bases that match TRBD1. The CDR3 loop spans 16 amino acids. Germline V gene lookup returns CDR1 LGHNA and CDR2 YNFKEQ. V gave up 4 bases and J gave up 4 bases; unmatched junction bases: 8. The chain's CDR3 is CASSPLGQGATETQYF. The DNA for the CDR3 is TGTGCCAGCAGCCCGCTAGGACAGGGGGCTACAGAGACCCAGTACTTC.

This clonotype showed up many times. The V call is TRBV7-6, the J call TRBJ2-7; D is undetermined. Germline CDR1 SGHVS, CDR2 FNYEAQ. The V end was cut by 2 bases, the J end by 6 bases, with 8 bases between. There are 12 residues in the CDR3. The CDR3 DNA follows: TGTGCCAGCAGCTTAAAGGAATCCGAGCAGTACTTC. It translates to CASSLKESEQYF.

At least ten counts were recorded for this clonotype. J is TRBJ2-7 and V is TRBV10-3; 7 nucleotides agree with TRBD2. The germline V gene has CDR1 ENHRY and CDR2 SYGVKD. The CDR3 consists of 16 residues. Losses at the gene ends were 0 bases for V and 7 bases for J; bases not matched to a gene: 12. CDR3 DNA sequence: TGTGCCATCAGTGAGTCGATCACCGGGAGGTCCGTTGAGCAGTACTTC. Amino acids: CAISESITGRSVEQYF.

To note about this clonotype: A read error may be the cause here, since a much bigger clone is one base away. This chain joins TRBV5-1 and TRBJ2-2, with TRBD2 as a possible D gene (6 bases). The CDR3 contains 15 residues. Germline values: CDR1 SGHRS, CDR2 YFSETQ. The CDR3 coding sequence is TGCGCCAGCAGCTTGGCCGCGGAGGGGATCGGGGAGCCGTTTTTT. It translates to CASSLAAEGIGEPFF.

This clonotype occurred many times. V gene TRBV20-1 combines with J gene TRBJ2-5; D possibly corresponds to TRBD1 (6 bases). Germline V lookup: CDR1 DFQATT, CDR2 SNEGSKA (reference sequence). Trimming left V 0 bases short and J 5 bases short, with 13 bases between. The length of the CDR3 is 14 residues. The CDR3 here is CSARDEVRGETQYF. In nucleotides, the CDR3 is TGCAGTGCTAGAGATGAGGTCAGGGGTGAGACCCAGTACTTC.

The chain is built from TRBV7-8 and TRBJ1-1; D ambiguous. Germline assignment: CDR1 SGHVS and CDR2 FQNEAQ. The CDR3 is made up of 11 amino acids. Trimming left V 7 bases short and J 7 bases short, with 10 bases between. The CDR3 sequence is CASNLGVEAFF. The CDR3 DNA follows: TGTGCCAGCAACTTGGGCGTTGAAGCTTTCTTT.

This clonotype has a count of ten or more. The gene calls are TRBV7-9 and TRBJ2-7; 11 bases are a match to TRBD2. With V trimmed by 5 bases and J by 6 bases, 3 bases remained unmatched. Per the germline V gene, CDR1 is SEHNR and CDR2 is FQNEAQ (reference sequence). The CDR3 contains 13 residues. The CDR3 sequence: CASSRGTSGEQYF. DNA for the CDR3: TGTGCCAGCAGCCGGGGGACTAGCGGCGAGCAGTACTTC.

The CDR3 DNA sequence: TGTGCCAGCAGTCCTACAGCGACCTATGGCTACACCTTC. Its protein product is CASSPTATYGYTF. This chain joins TRBV6-2 or TRBV6-3 and TRBJ1-2; D not resolved. CDR3 size: 13 residues. Germline-derived CDR1 and CDR2 are MNHEY and SVGEGT. Between the trimmed V and J ends, which lost 5 bases and 4 bases, there was a span of 11 bases.

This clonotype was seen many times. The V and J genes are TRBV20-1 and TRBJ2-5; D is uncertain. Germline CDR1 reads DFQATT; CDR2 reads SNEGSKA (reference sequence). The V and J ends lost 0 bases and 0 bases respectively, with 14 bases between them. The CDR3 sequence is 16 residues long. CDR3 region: CSARDAERHNQETQYF. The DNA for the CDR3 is TGCAGTGCTAGAGATGCTGAACGGCATAACCAAGAGACCCAGTACTTC.

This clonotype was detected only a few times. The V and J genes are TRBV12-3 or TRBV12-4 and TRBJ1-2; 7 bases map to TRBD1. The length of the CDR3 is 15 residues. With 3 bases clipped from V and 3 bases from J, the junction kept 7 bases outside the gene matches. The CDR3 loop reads CASSLRGLVYYGYTF. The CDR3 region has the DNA TGTGCCAGCAGTTTGAGGGGGCTGGTATACTATGGCTACACCTTC.

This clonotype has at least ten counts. The CDR3 DNA reads as TGTGCCAGCAGTAGTTTATCGCCCAAAGAGTACGAGCAGTACTTC. Translated: CASSSLSPKEYEQYF. The gene calls are TRBV11-2 and TRBJ2-7, with no clear D. The CDR3 is 15 residues long. V was cut by 6 bases and J by 4 bases, with 19 bases left in between. CDR1 and CDR2 (germline): SGHAT, FQNNGV. Variable domain in full (rest from reference TRBV11-2 and TRBJ2-7): EAGVAQSPRYKIIEKRQSVAFWCNPISGHATLYWYQQILGQGPKLLIQFQNNGVVDDSQLPKDRFSAERLKGVDSTLKIQPAKLEDSAVYLCASSSLSPKEYEQYFGPGTRLTVT.

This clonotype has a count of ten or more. The CDR3 loop reads CASSRKTENQPQHF. CDR3 nucleotides: TGTGCCAGCAGCCGTAAGACAGAGAATCAGCCCCAGCATTTT. The chain recombines TRBV28 with TRBJ1-5; possibly TRBD1 for D (5 bases). This CDR3 is 14 amino acids long. CDR1 is MDHEN and CDR2 is SYDVKM in the germline V gene. The germline V and J ends were trimmed by 6 bases and 4 bases, with 13 bases remaining between them. Full variable domain (remainder filled in from reference TRBV28 and TRBJ1-5): DVKVTQSSRYLVKRTGEKVFLECVQDMDHENMFWYRQDPGLGLRLIYFSYDVKMKEKGDIPEGYSVSREKKERFSLILESASTNQTSMYLCASSRKTENQPQHFGDGTRLSIL.

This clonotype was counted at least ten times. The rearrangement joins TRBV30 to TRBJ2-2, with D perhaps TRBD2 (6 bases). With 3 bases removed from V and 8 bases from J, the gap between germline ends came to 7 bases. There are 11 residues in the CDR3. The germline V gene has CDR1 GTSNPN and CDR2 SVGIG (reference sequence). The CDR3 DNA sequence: TGTGCCTGGAGGGGGACTGGGGAGCTGTTTTTT. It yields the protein CAWRGTGELFF.